This TCR beta chain was captured by sequencing in a study of T cells after yellow fever vaccination (dated by TCRdb to about 2019). Describing the broader study: The SMART-Seq v4 Ultra Low Input RNA kit was used to prepare libraries from fractions with low cell numbers. Bulk TCR alpha and beta repertoires were sequenced longitudinally to track T-cell clones before and after primary and booster YFV17D yellow fever vaccination. The cohort comprised two healthy male donors, one aged 18 to 30 and one aged 30 to 39 years. Bulk PBMC replicates and cell subsets were isolated from blood drawn at multiple timepoints before and after both primary and secondary immunization. What the authors observed across the whole study: After the booster, most clones that had expanded after primary vaccination were detected again (around 96% of CD4 and roughly 86% of CD8), suggesting broad maintenance of memory. FACS-sorted repertoires could contain abundant contaminating clonotypes from the bulk population, so computational filtering was required. A small share of clonotypes occurred in both CD4 and CD8 compartments, likely arising from convergent recombination. The study included only two donors, which limits how far the findings can be generalized. Compared with the primary T-cell response, the secondary T-cell response was weaker but faster, peaking on day 5 rather than day 15.

This clonotype showed up just a few times. No antigen is known for it. No qualities accompany the bases; no much larger clone lies one base away. The cysteine opens and the phenylalanine closes a CDR3 of 14 amino acids. Only the CDR3 DNA stays, 42 bases, in frame from base 1. The germline V gene (reference sequence) supplies CDR1 DFQATT and CDR2 SNEGSKA. V is reduced by 1 base and J by 3 bases, leaving a spacing of 12 bases between them. The sample was run on an Illumina NovaSeq 6000. TCR cDNA was synthesized by 5'RACE template switching, which introduced a universal primer site and unique molecular identifiers. Priming for cDNA synthesis came from both the TCR alpha and TCR beta constant segments. Libraries were amplified in two PCR steps, with sample barcodes and sequencing adapters added in the second step. Sequencing of libraries was performed on Illumina HiSeq 2500 (2x100 bp) or NovaSeq (2x150 bp). Per the original workflow: Demultiplexing of reads and collapsing into UMI consensus sequences were performed with MIGEC, and V(D)J alignment was carried out with MiXCR. Vaccine-responding clonotypes were identified with edgeR using replicate PBMC samples, with FDR below 0.01 and a log2 fold change above 5 up to day 15 being required. Bulk clonotypes were assigned CD4 or CD8 identity according to which sequenced CD4 or CD8 repertoire held them at higher abundance. In-frame beta chains were kept once TCRdb had trimmed the public reads at Q25 with fastp and called clones with MiXCR. All rows with the same CDR3 protein become a single entry with the most common DNA and genes. It is TCRdb's table, rather than the study itself, that gives the V and J calls and clone size. Within this sample are just over 250,000 distinct CDR3 sequences, with around 4.9% of them counted one time only. The leading ten clones occupy 3% to 4% of the sample.

The treatment or condition label, as the study defines it: live attenuated yellow fever vaccine strain. A standard Ficoll-Paque protocol was used to isolate PBMCs from peripheral blood. Dynabeads CD4 and CD8 positive selection kits were used to isolate the CD4 and CD8 T-cell fractions. TriZol was used to extract RNA from bulk PBMCs, CD4 and CD8 fractions, and dextramer-positive and dextramer-negative fractions. The sequence joins TRBV20-1 to TRBJ1-2; D gene: possibly TRBD1, on 5 matching bases. This TCR was sampled from a man younger than 35 who received the YFV17D yellow fever vaccine. The sample here was CD4+ T cells sorted from PBMCs, taken on the day of the yellow fever booster vaccination. The nucleotides read TGCAGTGCTAGAGGTTTGGGGGGTCACTATGGCTACACCTTC. This is translated as CSARGLGGHYGYTF.